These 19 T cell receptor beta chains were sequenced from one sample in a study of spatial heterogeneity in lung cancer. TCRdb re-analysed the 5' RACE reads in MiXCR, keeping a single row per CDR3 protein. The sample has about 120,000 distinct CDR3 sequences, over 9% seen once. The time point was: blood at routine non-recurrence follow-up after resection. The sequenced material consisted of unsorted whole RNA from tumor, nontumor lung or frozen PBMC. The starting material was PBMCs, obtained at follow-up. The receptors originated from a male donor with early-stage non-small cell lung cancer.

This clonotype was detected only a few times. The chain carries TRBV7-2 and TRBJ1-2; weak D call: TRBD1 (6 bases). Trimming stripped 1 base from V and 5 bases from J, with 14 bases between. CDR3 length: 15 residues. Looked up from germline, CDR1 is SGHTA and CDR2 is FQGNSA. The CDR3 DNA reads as TGTGCCAGCAGCTTAGGAGGAGGGGGGCGATATGGCTACACCTTC. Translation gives CASSLGGGGRYGYTF.

The CDR3 bases are TGTGCCACCAGCGGCCTAGTCCCTTGGCAGTACTTC. Its translation is CATSGLVPWQYF. The chain has TRBV15 and TRBJ2-7; D gene ambiguous. Trimming removed 5 bases from V and 9 bases from J, with 14 bases in between. The CDR3 extends over 12 amino acids. CDR1 LNHNV and CDR2 YYDKDF come from the germline V gene (reference sequence).

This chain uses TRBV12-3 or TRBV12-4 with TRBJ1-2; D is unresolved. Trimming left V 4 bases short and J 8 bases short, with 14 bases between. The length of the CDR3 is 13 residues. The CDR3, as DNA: TGTGCCAGCAGTTCCCAAGGGTCGAGCGGCTACACCTTC. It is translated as CASSSQGSSGYTF.

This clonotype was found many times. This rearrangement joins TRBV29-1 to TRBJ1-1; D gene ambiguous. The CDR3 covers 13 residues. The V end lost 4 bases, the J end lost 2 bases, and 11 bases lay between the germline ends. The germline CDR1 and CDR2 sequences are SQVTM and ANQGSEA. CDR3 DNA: TGCAGCGTTGTGGGCAGTCTCAACACTGAAGCTTTCTTT. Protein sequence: CSVVGSLNTEAFF.

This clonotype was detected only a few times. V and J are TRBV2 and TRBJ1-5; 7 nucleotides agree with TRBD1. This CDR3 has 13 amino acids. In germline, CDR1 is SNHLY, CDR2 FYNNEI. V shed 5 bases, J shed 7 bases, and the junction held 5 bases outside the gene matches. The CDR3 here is CASSLDREQPQHF. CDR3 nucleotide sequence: TGTGCCAGCAGTTTAGACAGGGAACAGCCCCAGCATTTT.

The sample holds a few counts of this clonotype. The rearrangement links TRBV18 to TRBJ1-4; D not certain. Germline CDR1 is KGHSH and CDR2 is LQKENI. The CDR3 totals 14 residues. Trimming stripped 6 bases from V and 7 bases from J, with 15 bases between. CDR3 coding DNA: TGTGCCAGCTCCCGGACTCCCGAGGGTGAAAAACTGTTTTTT. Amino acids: CASSRTPEGEKLFF.

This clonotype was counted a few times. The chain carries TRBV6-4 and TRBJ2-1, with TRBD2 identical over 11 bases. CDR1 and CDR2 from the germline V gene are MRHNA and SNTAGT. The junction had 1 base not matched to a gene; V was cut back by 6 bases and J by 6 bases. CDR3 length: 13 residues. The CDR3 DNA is TGTGCCAGCAGCGGACTAGCGGGCAATGAGCAGTTCTTC. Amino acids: CASSGLAGNEQFF.

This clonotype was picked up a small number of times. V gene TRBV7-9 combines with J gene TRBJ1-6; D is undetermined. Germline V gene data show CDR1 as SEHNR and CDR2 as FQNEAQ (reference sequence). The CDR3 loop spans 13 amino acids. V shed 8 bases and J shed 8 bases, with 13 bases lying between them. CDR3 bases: TGTGCCAGCTCCCGGATGGCCGATTCACCCCTCCACTTT. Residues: CASSRMADSPLHF.

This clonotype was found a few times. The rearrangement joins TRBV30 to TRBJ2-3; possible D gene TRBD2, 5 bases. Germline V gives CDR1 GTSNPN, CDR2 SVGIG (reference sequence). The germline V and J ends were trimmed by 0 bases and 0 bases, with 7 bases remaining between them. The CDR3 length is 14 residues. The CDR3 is CAWSVGGSTDTQYF. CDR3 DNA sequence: TGTGCCTGGAGTGTAGGAGGTAGCACAGATACGCAGTATTTT.

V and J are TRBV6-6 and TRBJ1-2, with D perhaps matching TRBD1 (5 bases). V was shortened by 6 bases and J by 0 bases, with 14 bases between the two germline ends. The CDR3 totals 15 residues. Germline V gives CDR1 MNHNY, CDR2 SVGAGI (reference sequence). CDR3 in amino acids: CASRPIGGANYGYTF. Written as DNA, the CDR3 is TGTGCCAGCAGGCCGATCGGGGGAGCTAACTATGGCTACACCTTC.

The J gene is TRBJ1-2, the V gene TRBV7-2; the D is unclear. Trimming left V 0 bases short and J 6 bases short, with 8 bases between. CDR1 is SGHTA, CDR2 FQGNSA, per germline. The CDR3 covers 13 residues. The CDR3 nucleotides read TGTGCCAGCAGCTTAGCGGGATCGAATGGCTACACCTTC. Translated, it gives CASSLAGSNGYTF.

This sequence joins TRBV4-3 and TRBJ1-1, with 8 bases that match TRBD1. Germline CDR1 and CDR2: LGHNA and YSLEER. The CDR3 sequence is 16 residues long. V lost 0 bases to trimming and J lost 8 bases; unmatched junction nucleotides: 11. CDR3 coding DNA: TGCGCCAGCAGCCAAGATATAGGACAGGGATCTTACGAAGCTTTCTTT. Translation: CASSQDIGQGSYEAFF.

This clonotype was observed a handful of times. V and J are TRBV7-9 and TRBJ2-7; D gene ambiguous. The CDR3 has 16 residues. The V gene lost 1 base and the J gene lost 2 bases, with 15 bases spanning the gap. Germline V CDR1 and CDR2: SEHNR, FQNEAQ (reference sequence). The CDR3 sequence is CASSLVSAGETYEQYF. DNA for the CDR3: TGTGCCAGCAGCTTAGTGTCGGCAGGAGAGACCTACGAGCAGTACTTC.

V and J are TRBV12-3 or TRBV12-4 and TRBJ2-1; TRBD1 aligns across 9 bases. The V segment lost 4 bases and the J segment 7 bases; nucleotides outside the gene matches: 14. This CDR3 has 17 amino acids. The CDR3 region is CASSSRPPGQGKNEQFF. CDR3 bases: TGTGCCAGCAGTTCACGTCCTCCGGGACAGGGTAAGAATGAGCAGTTCTTC.

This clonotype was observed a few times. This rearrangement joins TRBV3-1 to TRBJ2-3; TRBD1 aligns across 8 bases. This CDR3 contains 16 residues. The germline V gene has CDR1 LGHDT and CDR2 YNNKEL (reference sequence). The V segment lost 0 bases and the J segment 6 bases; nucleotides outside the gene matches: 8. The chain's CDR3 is CASSQDFRGLTDTQYF. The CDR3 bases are TGTGCCAGCAGCCAAGATTTCAGGGGGCTGACGGATACGCAGTATTTT.

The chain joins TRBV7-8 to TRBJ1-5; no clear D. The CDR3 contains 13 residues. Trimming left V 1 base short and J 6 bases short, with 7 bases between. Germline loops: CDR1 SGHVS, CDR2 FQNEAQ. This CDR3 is CASSLGGIQPQHF. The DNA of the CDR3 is TGTGCCAGCAGCTTAGGAGGGATTCAGCCCCAGCATTTT. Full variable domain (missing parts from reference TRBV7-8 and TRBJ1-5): GAGVSQSPRYKVAKRGQDVALRCDPISGHVSLFWYQQALGQGPEFLTYFQNEAQLDKSGLPSDRFFAERPEGSVSTLKIQRTQQEDSAVYLCASSLGGIQPQHFGDGTRLSIL.

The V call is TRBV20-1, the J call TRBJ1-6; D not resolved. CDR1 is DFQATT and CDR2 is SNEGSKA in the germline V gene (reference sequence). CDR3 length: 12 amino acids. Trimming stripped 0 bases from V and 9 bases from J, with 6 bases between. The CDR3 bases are TGCAGTGCTAGAGATCAGTCTTCACCCCTCCACTTT. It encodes CSARDQSSPLHF.

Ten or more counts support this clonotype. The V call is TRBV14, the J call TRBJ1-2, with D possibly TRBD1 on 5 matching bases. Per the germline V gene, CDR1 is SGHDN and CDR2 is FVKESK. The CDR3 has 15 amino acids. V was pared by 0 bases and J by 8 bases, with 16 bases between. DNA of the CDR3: TGTGCCAGCAGCCAAGAATCCCGTTGGGGCGGGGGCTACACCTTC. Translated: CASSQESRWGGGYTF.

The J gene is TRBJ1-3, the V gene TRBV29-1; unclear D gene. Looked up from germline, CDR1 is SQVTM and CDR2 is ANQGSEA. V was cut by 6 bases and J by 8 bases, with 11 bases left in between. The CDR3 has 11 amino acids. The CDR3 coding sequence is TGCAGCGTCGCTAAAGTGGACACCATATATTTT. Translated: CSVAKVDTIYF.